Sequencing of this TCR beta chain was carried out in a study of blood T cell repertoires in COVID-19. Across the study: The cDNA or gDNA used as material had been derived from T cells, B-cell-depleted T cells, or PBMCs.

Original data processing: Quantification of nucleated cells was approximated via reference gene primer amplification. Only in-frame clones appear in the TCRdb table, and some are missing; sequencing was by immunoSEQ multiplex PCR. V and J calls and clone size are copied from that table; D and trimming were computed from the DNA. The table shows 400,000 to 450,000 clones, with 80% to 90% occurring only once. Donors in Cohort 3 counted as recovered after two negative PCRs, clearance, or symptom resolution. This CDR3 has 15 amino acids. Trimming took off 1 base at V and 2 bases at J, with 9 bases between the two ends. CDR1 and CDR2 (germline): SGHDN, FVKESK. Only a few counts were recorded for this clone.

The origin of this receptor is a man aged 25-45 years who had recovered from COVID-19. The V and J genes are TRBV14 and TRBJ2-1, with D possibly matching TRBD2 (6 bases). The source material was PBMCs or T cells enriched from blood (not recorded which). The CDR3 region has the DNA TGTGCCAGCAGCCAAGGGGCGGGGACCTACAATGAGCAGTTCTTC. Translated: CASSQGAGTYNEQFF. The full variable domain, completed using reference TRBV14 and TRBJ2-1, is EAGVTQFPSHSVIEKGQTVTLRCDPISGHDNLYWYRRVMGKEIKFLLHFVKESKQDESGMPNNRFLAERTGGTYSTLKVQPAELEDSGVYFCASSQGAGTYNEQFFGPGTRLTVL.